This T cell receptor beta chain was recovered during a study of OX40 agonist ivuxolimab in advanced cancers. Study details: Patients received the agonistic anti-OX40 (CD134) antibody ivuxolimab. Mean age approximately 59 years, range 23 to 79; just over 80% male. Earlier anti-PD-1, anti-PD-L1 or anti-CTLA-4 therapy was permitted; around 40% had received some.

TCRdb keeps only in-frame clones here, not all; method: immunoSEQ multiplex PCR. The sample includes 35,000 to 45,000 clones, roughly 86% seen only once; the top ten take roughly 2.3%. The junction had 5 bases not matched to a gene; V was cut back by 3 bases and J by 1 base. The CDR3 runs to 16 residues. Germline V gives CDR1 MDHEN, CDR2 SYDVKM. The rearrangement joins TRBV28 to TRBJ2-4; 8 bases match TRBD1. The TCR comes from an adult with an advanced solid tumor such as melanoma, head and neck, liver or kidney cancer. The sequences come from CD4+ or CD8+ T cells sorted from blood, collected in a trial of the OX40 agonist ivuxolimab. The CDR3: CASSFGQGYAKNIQYF. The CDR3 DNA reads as TGTGCCAGCAGTTTTGGACAGGGATATGCCAAAAACATTCAGTACTTC.